The T cell receptor beta chain under discussion was sequenced for a study of blood T cell repertoires in COVID-19. Background on the study: Collection of acute and convalescent COVID-19 samples took place in the United States, Italy and Spain. Sample material is recorded as cDNA or gDNA derived from T cells, B-cell-depleted T cells, or PBMCs.

In the study's own analysis: Estimates of nucleated cell counts were drawn from the amplification of reference gene primers. Sequenced by immunoSEQ multiplex PCR; TCRdb stores in-frame clones only, minus some. For V, J and clone size, that table is used; D and trimming come from the DNA. This table holds nearly 250,000 clones, about nine tenths found once. V gave up 5 bases and J gave up 5 bases, with 16 bases separating them. The CDR3 is 15 residues long. Germline assignment: CDR1 MDHEN and CDR2 SYDVKM. Specimen: peripheral blood. The receptor was isolated from an older woman who had recovered from COVID-19. The chain couples TRBV28 to TRBJ2-1; D is ambiguous. The CDR3 spells CASSHYIDPDNEQFF. Written as DNA, the CDR3 is TGTGCCAGCAGTCACTACATCGATCCGGACAATGAGCAGTTCTTC.